This is a list of T cell receptor beta chains from one sample in a study of blood T cell repertoires in COVID-19. Here immunoSEQ multiplex PCR was the method, and the copy in TCRdb shows in-frame clones only, minus some. The sample includes some 180,000 clones, approximately 90% of them seen just once. Source material: peripheral blood. These receptors originate from a man between 45 and 60 years old who had recovered from COVID-19. Both conserved end residues are trimmed from each CDR3. Each record gives: clone size, J gene, V gene, CDR3 protein. Expanded clones are given a class, and other clones once, few, many or no size at all.

>-|TRBJ2-1|TRBV5-5
ASSLASSYNEQF
>-|TRBJ2-3|TRBV7-2
ASSQGASGGARY
>once|TRBJ2-5|TRBV4-3
ASSQDWPPGGGLETQY
>-|TRBJ1-5|TRBV7-2
ASSPAGQGNQPQH
>-|TRBJ2-1|TRBV21-1
ASSKVGHFSNNEQF
>-|TRBJ1-1|TRBV28
ASTPARADTEAF
>-|TRBJ1-5|TRBV19
ASGETGFQPQH
>-|TRBJ2-1|TRBV6-5
ASSYLPVADYNEQF
>-|TRBJ2-3|TRBV6-2/TRBV6-3
ASSFRPGLAVPTDTQY
>-|TRBJ1-5|TRBV7-2
ASSLEHSYSNQPQH
>-|TRBJ1-6|TRBV20-1
SASGRQYNSPLH
>-|TRBJ2-3|TRBV7-2
ASSSQDLAADTQY
>-|TRBJ2-2|TRBV30
AWRERPRATGELF
>once|TRBJ1-2|TRBV5-1
ASSLKSRDYGYT
>-|TRBJ1-1|TRBV6-2/TRBV6-3
ASSYSLPRGSSEAF
>-|TRBJ2-4|TRBV11-2
ASRSQGAKNIQY
>-|TRBJ2-3|TRBV27
ASSRPLSTDTQY
>-|TRBJ2-2|TRBV29-1
SVNRGQAGELF
>-|TRBJ2-1|TRBV6-2/TRBV6-3
ASSPTHPLAGGPNEQF
>-|TRBJ2-7|TRBV6-2/TRBV6-3
ASSYSPGGVSSYEQY
>-|TRBJ1-2|TRBV28
ASSSGGGQGYGYT
>-|TRBJ2-5|TRBV7-6
ASSPPSSGETQY
>-|TRBJ1-4|TRBV3-1/TRBV3-2
ASSQGGQGARKLF
>-|TRBJ1-4|TRBV27
ASSYMGAPNEKLF
>-|TRBJ1-6|TRBV6-1
ASSDARDSPLH
>-|TRBJ2-5|TRBV15
ATSRDQGARQETQY
>-|TRBJ1-2|TRBV19
ASSSDRGYGYT
>-|TRBJ1-1|TRBV19
ASLSRGQGLAEAF
>-|TRBJ2-3|TRBV4-3
ASSQGLTADTQY
>-|TRBJ2-3|TRBV7-9
ASRKGQGRTDTQY
>-|TRBJ1-2|TRBV6-2/TRBV6-3
ASSYSGQTYGYT
>-|TRBJ1-5|TRBV6-2/TRBV6-3
ASSFTPYSNQPQH